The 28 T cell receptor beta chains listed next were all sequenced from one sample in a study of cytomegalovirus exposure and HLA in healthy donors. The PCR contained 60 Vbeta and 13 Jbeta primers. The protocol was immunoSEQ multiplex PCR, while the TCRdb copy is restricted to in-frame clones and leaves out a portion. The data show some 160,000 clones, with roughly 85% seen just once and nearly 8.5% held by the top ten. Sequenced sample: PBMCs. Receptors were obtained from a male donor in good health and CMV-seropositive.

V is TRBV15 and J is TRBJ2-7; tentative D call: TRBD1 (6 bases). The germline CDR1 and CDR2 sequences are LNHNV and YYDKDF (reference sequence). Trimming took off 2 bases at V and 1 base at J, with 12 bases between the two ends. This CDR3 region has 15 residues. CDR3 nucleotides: TGTGCCACCAGCAGAAGTCTCACAGGGTCCTACGAGCAGTACTTC. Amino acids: CATSRSLTGSYEQYF.

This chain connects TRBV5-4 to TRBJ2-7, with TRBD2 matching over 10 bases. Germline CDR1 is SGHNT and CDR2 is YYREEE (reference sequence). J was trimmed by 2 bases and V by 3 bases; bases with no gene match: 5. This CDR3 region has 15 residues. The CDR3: CASSSPGTSAYEQYF. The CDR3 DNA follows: TGTGCCAGCAGCTCCCCCGGGACTAGCGCCTACGAGCAGTACTTC. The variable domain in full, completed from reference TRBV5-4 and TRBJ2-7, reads ETGVTQSPTHLIKTRGQQVTLRCSSQSGHNTVSWYQQALGQGPQFIFQYYREEENGRGNFPPRFSGLQFPNYSSELNVNALELDDSALYLCASSSPGTSAYEQYFGPGTRLTVT.

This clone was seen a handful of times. The CDR3 region has the DNA TGTGCCAGCAGCTTAGTGGGAGTCTACAATGAGCAGTTCTTC. This codes for CASSLVGVYNEQFF. The rearrangement joins TRBV7-9 to TRBJ2-1, with a tentative D call TRBD2 (5 bases). There are 14 residues in the CDR3. The V end was cut by 1 base, the J end by 3 bases, with 7 bases between. Germline-derived CDR1 and CDR2 are SEHNR and FQNEAQ (reference sequence).

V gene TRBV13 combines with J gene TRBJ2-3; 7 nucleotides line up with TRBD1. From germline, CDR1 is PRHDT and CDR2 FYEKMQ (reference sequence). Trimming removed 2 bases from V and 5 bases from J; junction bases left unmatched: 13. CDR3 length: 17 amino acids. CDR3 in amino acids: CASSLREQGGAGDTQYF. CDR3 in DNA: TGTGCCAGCAGCTTACGCGAGCAAGGGGGCGCGGGAGATACGCAGTATTTT. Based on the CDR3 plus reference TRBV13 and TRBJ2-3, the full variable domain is AAGVIQSPRHLIKEKRETATLKCYPIPRHDTVYWYQQGPGQDPQFLISFYEKMQSDKGSIPDRFSAQQFSDYHSELNMSSLELGDSALYFCASSLREQGGAGDTQYFGPGTRLTVL.

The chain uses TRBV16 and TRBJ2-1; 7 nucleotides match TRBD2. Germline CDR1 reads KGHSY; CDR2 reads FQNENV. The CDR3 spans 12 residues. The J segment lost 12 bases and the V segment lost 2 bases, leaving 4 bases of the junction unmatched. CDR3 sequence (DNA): TGTGCCAGCAGCCAACTAGGGAGGGGGCAGTTCTTC. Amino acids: CASSQLGRGQFF. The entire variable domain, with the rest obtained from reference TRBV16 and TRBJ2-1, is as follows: GEEVAQTPKHLVRGEGQKAKLYCAPIKGHSYVFWYQQVLKNEFKFLISFQNENVFDETGMPKERFSAKCLPNSPCSLEIQATKLEDSAVYFCASSQLGRGQFFGPGTRLTVL.

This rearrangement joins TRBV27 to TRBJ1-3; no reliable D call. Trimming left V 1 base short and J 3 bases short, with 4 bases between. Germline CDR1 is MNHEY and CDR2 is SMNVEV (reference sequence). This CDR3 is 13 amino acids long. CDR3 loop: CASSLFLGNTIYF. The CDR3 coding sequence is TGTGCCAGCAGTTTATTCCTTGGAAACACCATATATTTT.

The CDR3 DNA follows: TGTGCCAGCAGTAGTCCGGGACAGGGGAGGATATCAGCTTTCTTT. Its protein product is CASSSPGQGRISAFF. The chain employs TRBV6-8 and TRBJ1-1, with TRBD1 matching 10 bases. This CDR3 contains 15 residues. The germline gives CDR1 MNHGY, CDR2 SAAAGT. V trimming: 5 bases; J trimming: 10 bases; junction bases outside the gene matches: 13.

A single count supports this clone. The CDR3: CASSPTVNTGELFF. The CDR3, as DNA: TGTGCCAGCTCACCCACGGTGAACACCGGGGAGCTGTTTTTT. The chain is built from TRBV18 and TRBJ2-2; no definite D call. This CDR3 has 14 residues. Trimming took 3 bases from V and 1 from J, leaving 6 bases between them. Germline assignment: CDR1 KGHSH and CDR2 LQKENI.

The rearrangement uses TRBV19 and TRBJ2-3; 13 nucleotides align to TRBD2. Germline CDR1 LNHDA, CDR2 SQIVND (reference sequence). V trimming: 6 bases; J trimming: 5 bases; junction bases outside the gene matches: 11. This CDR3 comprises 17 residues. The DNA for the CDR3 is TGTGCCAGTAGACCTACCGGGACTAGCGGGGCCGGAGATACGCAGTATTTT. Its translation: CASRPTGTSGAGDTQYF.

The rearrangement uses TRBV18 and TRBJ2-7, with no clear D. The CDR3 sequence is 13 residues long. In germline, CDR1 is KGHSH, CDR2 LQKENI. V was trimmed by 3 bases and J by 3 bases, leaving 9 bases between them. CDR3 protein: CASSPNADYEQYF. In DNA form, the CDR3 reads TGTGCCAGCTCACCCAATGCGGACTACGAGCAGTACTTC.

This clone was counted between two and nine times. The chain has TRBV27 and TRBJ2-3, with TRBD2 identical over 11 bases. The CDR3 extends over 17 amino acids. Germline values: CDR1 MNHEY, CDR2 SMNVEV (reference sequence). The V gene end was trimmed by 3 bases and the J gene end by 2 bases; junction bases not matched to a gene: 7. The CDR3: CASSLSGLAGITDTQYF. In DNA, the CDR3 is TGTGCCAGCAGTTTGTCCGGACTAGCGGGCATCACAGATACGCAGTATTTT.

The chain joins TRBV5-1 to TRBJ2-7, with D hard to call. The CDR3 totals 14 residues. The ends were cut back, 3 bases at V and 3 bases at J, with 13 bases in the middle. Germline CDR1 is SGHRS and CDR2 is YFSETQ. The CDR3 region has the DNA TGCGCCAGCAGCTCAGACACAAATCTCTACGAGCAGTACTTC. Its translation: CASSSDTNLYEQYF.

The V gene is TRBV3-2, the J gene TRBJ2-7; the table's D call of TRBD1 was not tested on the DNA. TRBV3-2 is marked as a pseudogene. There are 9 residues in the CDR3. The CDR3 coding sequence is TGTGCCAGCAGCCAAGGGGACAACTTC. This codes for CASSQGDNF.

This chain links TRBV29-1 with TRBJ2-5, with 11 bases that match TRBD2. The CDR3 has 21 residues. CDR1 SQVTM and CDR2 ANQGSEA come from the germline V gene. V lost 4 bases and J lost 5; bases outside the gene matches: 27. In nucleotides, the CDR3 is TGCAGCGTTGTGGTGACGACTGCGGAACTAGCGGGAGATTGGTTTTCGGAGACCCAGTACTTC. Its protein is CSVVVTTAELAGDWFSETQYF.

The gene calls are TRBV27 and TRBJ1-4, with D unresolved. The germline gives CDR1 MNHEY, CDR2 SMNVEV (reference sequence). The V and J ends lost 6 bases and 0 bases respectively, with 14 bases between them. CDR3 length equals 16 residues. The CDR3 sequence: CASRAHPGATNEKLFF. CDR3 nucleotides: TGTGCCAGCAGAGCCCACCCAGGTGCAACTAATGAAAAACTGTTTTTT.

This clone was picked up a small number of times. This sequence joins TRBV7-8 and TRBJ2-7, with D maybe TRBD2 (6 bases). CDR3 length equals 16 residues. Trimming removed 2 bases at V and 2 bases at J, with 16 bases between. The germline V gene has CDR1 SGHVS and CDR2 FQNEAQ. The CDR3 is CASSLMGGSGAYEQYF. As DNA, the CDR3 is TGTGCCAGCAGCTTAATGGGGGGAAGTGGGGCCTACGAGCAGTACTTC.

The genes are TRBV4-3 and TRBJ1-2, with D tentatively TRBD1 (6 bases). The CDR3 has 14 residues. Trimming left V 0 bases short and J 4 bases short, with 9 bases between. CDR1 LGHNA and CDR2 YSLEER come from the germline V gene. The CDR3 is CASSQEPGAYGYTF. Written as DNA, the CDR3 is TGCGCCAGCAGCCAAGAACCAGGGGCCTATGGCTACACCTTC.

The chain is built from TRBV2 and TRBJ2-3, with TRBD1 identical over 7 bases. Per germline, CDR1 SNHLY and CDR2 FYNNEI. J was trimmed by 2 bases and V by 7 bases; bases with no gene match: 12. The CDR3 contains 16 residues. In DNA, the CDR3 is TGTGCCAGCATCAGACGACAGGGAAGGGACACAGATACGCAGTATTTT. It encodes CASIRRQGRDTDTQYF.

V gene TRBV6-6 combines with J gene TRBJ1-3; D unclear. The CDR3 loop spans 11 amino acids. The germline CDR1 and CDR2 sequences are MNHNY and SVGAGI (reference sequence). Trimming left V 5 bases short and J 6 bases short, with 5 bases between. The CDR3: CASSPLNTIYF. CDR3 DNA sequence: TGTGCCAGCAGTCCCCTAAACACCATATATTTT.

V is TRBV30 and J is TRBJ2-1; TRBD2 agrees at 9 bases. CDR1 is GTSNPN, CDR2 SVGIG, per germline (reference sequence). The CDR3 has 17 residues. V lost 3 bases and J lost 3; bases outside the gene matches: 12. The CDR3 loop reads CAWSGGLAGTNYNEQFF. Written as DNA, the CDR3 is TGTGCCTGGAGCGGTGGGCTAGCGGGGACCAACTACAATGAGCAGTTCTTC.

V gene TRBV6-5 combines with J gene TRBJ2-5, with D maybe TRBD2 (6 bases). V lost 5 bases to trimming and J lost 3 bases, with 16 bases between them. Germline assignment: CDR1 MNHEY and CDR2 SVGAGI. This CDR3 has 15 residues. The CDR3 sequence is CASSPGVLAKETQYF. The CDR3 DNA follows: TGTGCCAGCAGTCCTGGGGTTCTAGCGAAAGAGACCCAGTACTTC.

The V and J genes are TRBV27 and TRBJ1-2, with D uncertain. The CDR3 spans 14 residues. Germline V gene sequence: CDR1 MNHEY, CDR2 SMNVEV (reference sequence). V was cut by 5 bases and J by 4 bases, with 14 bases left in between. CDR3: CASSPPGLRYGYTF. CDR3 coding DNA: TGTGCCAGCAGTCCCCCGGGGTTACGCTATGGCTACACCTTC.

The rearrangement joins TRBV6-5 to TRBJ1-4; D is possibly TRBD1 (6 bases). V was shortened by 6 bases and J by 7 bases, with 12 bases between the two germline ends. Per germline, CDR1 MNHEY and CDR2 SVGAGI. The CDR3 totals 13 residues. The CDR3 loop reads CASSPGVTEKLFF. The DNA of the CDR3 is TGTGCCAGCAGCCCAGGGGTTACTGAAAAACTGTTTTTT.

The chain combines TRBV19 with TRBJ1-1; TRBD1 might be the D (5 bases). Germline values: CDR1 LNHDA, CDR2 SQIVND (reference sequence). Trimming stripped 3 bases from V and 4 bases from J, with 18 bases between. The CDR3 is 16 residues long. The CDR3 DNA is TGTGCCAGTAGTATCCCCCAGACCCAGGGAGGCACTGAAGCTTTCTTT. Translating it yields CASSIPQTQGGTEAFF.

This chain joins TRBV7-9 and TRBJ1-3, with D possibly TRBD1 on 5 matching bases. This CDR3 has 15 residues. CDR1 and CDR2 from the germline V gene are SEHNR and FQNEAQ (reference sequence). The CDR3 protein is CAGGAAPLSLCTIYF. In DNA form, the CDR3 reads TGTGCGGGCGGGGCGGCTCCCTTAAGCCTTTGCACCATATATTTT.

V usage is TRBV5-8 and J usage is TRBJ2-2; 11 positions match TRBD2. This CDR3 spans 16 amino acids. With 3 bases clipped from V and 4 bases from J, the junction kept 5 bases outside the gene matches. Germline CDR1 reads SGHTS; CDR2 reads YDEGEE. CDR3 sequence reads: CASSWGLAVFTGELFF. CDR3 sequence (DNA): TGTGCCAGCAGCTGGGGACTAGCGGTTTTCACCGGGGAGCTGTTTTTT.

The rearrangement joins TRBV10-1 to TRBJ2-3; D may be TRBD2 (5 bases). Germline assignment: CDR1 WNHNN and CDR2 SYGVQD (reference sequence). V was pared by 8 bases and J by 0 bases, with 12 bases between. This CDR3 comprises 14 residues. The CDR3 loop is CASCYDYSTDTQYF. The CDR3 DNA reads TGCGCCAGCTGTTATGACTATAGCACAGATACGCAGTATTTT.

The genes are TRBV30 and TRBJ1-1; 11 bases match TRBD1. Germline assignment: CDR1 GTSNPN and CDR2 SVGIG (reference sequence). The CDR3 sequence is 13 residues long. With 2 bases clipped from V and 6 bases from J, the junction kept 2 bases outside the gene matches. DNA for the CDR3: TGTGCCTGGAGTCGGGACAGGGGGGCTGAAGCTTTCTTT. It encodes CAWSRDRGAEAFF. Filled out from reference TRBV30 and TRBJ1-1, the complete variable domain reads SQTIHQWPATLVQPVGSPLSLECTVEGTSNPNLYWYRQAAGRGLQLLFYSVGIGQISSEVPQNLSASRPQDRQFILSSKKLLLSDSGFYLCAWSRDRGAEAFFGQGTRLTVV.